This TCR beta chain was identified in a study of blood T cell repertoires in COVID-19. Germline V CDR1 and CDR2: SGDLS, YYNGEE. Trimming stripped 4 bases from V and 0 bases from J, with 8 bases between. CDR3 length equals 13 residues. Only one count was recorded for this clone. The protocol was immunoSEQ multiplex PCR, while the TCRdb copy is restricted to in-frame clones and leaves out a portion. The sample lists approximately 250,000 clones, 80% to 90% occurring once. V and J are TRBV9 and TRBJ2-7; D perhaps matches TRBD2 (6 bases). This TCR derives from a woman in her 70s with COVID-19, enrolled during active disease. The sample taken for sequencing was peripheral blood. The DNA for the CDR3 is TGTGCCAGCAGCACGGGGGACTCCTACGAGCAGTACTTC. It codes for CASSTGDSYEQYF.